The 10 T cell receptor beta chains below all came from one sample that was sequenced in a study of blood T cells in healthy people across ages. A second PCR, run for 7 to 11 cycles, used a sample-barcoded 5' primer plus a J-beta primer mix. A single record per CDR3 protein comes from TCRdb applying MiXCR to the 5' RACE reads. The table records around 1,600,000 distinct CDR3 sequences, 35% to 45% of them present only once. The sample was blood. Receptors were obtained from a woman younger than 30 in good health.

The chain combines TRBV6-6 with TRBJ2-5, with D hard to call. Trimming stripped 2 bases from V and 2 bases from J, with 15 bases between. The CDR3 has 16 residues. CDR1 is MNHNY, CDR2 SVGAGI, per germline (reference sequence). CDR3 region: CASSYVPLDTQETQYF. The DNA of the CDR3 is TGTGCCAGCAGTTACGTTCCCTTAGACACACAAGAGACCCAGTACTTC.

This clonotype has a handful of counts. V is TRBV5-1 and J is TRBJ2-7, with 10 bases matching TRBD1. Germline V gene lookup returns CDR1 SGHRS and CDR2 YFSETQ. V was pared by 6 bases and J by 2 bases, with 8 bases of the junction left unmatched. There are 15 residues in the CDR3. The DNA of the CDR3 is TGCGCCAGCACCTTATCCGGGACAGGGGCCTACGAGCAGTACTTC. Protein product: CASTLSGTGAYEQYF.

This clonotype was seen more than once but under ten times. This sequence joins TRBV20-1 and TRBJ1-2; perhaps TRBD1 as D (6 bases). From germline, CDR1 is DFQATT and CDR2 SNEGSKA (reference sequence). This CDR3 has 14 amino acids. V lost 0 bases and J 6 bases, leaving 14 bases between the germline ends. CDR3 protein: CSAREAGEDDGYTF. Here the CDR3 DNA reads TGCAGTGCTAGAGAAGCAGGGGAGGACGATGGCTACACCTTC.

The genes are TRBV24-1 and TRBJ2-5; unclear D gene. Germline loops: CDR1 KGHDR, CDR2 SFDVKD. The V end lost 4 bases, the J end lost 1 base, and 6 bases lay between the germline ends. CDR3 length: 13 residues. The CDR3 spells CATSEGSQETQYF. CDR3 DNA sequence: TGTGCCACCAGTGAGGGGTCCCAAGAGACCCAGTACTTC.

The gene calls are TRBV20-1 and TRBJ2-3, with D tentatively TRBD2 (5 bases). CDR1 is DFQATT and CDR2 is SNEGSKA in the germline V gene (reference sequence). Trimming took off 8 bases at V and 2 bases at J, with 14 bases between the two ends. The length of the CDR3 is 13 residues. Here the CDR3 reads CSHTEGFTDTQYF. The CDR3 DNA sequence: TGCAGTCACACCGAGGGATTCACAGATACGCAGTATTTT.

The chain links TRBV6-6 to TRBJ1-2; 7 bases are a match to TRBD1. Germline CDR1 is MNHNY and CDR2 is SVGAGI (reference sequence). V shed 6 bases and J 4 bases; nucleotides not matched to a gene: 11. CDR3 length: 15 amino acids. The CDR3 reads CASRRQGGRSYGYTF. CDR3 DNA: TGTGCCAGCAGGAGACAGGGAGGTCGATCCTATGGCTACACCTTC.

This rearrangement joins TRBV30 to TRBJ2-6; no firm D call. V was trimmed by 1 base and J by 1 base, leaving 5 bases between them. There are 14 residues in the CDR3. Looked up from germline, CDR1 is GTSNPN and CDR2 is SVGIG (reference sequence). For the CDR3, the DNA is TGTGCCTGGAGTGAAGGGTCTGGGGCCAACGTCCTGACTTTC. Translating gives CAWSEGSGANVLTF.

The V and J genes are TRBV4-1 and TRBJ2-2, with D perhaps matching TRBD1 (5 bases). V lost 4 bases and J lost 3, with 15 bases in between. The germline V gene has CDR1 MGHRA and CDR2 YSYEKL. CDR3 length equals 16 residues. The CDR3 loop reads CASSLSQGWYTGELFF. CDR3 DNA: TGCGCCAGCAGCCTATCGCAGGGTTGGTACACCGGGGAGCTGTTTTTT.

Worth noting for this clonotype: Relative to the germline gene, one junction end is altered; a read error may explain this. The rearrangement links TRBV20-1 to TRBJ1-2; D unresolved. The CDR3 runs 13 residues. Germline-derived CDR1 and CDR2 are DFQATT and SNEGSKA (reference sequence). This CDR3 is CSAIKDLNYGYIF. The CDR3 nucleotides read TGCAGTGCTATCAAGGACCTTAACTATGGCTACATCTTC.

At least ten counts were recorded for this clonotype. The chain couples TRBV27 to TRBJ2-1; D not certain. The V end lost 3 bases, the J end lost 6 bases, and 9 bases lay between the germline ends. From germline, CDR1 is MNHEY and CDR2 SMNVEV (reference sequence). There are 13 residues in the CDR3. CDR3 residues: CASSFGQFNEQFF. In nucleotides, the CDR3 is TGTGCCAGCAGTTTTGGGCAGTTCAATGAGCAGTTCTTC.